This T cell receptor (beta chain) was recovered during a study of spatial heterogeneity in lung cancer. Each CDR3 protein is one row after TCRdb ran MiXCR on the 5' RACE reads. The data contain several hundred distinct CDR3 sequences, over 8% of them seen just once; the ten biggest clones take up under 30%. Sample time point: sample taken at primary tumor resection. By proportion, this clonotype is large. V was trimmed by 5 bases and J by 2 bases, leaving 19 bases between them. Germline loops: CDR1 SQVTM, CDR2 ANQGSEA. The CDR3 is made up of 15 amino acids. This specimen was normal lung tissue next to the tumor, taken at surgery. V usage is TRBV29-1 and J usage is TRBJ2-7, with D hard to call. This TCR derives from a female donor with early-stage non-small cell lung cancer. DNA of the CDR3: TGCAGCGTTACGGACGTCGCAACTATCCCCTACGAGCAGTACTTC. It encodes CSVTDVATIPYEQYF.